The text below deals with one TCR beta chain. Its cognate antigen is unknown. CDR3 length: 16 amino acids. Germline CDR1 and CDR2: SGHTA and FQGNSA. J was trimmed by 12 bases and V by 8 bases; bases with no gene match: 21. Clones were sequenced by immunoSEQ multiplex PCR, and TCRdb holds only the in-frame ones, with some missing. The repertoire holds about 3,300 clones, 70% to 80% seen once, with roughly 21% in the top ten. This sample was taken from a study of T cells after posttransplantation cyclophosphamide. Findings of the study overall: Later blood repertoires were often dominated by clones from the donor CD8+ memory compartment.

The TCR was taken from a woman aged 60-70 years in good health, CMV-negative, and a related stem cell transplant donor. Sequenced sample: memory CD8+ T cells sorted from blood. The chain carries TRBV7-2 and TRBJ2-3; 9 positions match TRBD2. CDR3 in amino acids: CASLLAGVRSGFNQYF. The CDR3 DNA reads TGTGCCAGCCTTTTAGCGGGGGTCCGGTCGGGATTTAACCAGTATTTT.